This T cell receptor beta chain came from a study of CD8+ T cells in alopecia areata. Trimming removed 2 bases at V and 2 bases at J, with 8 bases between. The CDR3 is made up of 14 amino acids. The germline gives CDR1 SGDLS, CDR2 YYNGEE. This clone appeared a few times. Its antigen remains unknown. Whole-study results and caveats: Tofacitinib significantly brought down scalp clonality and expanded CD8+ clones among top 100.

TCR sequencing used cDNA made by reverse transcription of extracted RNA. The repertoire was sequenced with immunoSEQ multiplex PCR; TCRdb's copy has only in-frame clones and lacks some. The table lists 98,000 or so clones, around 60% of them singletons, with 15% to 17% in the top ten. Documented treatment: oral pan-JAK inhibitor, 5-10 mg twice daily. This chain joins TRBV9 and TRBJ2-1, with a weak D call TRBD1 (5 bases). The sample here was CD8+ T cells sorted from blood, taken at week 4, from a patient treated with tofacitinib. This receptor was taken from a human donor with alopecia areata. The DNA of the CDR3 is TGTGCCAGCAGCGTTGAGGACACCTACAATGAGCAGTTCTTC. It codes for CASSVEDTYNEQFF.